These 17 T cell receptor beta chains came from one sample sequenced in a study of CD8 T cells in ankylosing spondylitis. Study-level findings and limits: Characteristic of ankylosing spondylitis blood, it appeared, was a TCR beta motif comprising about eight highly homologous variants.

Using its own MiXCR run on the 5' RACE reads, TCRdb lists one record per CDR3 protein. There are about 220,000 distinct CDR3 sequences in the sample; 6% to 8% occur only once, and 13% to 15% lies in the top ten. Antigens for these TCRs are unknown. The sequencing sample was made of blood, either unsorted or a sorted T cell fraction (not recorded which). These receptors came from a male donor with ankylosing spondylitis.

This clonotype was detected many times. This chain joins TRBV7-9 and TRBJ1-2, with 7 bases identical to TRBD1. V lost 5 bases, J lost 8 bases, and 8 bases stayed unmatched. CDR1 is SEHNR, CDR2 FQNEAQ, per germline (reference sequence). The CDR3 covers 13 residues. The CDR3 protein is CASSMTGTGGYTF. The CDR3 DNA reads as TGTGCCAGCAGCATGACAGGGACGGGCGGCTACACCTTC. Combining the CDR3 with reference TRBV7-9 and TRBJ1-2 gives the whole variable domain DTGVSQNPRHKITKRGQNVTFRCDPISEHNRLYWYRQTLGQGPEFLTYFQNEAQLEKSRLLSDRFSAERPKGSFSTLEIQRTEQGDSAMYLCASSMTGTGGYTFGSGTRLTVV.

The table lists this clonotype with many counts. The CDR3 spells CAWSVLGTVIETQYF. In DNA form, the CDR3 reads TGTGCCTGGAGTGTACTCGGGACAGTGATCGAGACCCAGTACTTC. This chain uses TRBV30 with TRBJ2-5, with 7 bases that match TRBD1. The CDR3 is 15 amino acids. The junction had 9 bases not matched to a gene; V was cut back by 0 bases and J by 5 bases. Germline V CDR1 and CDR2: GTSNPN, SVGIG (reference sequence).

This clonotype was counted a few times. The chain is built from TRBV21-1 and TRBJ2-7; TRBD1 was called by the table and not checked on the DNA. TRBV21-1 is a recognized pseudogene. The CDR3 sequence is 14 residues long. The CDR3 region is CASSSRTGGYEQYF. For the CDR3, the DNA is TGTGCCAGCAGCAGTCGGACAGGGGGCTACGAGCAGTACTTC.

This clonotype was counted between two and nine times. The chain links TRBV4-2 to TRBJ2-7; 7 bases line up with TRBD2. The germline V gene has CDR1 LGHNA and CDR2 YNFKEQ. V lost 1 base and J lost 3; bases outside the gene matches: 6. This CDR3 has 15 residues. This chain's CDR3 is CASSQGSGVVYEQYF. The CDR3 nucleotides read TGTGCCAGCAGCCAAGGGAGCGGGGTTGTCTACGAGCAGTACTTC.

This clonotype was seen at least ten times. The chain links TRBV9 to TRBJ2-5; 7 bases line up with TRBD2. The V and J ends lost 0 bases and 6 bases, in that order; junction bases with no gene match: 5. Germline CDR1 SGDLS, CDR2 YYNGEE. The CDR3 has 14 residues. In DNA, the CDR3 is TGTGCCAGCAGCGTAGAGGGAGGGCAACAGACCCAGTACTTC. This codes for CASSVEGGQQTQYF.

CDR3 coding DNA: TGTGCCAGCAGTCCAAGACTGGGGTACCAAGAGACCCAGTACTTC. This encodes CASSPRLGYQETQYF. The J gene is TRBJ2-5, the V gene TRBV27, with D uncertain. Trimming left V 5 bases short and J 0 bases short, with 13 bases between. CDR1 MNHEY and CDR2 SMNVEV come from the germline V gene (reference sequence). CDR3 size: 15 residues.

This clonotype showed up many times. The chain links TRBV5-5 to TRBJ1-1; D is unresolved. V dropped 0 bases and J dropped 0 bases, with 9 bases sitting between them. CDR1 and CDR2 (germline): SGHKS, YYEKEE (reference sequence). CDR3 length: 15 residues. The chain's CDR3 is CASSLGQRLNTEAFF. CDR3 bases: TGTGCCAGCAGCTTGGGGCAGAGACTGAACACTGAAGCTTTCTTT.

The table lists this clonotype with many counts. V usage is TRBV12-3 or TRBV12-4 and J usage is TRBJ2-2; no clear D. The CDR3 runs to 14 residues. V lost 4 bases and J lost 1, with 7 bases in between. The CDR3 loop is CASSSSENTGELFF. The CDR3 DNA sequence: TGTGCCAGCAGTTCGTCAGAGAACACCGGGGAGCTGTTTTTT.

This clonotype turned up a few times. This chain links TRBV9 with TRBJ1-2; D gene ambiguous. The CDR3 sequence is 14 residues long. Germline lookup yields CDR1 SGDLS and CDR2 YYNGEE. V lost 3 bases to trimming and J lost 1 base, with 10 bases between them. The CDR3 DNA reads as TGTGCCAGCAGCGGCGCCGATTTTAACTATGGCTACACCTTC. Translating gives CASSGADFNYGYTF.

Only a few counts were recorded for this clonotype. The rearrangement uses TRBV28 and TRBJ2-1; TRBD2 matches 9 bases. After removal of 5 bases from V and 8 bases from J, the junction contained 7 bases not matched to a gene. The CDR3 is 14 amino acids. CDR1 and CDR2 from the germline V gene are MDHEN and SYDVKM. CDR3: CASSHSGRAYEQFF. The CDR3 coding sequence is TGTGCCAGCAGTCATAGCGGGAGAGCCTATGAGCAGTTCTTC.

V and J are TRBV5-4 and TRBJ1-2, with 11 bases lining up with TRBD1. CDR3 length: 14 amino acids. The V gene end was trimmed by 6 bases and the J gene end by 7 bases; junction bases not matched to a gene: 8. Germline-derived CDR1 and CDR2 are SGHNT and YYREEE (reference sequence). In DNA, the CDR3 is TGTGCCAGCATCACGGACAGGGGGCAAAGTGGCTACACCTTC. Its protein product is CASITDRGQSGYTF.

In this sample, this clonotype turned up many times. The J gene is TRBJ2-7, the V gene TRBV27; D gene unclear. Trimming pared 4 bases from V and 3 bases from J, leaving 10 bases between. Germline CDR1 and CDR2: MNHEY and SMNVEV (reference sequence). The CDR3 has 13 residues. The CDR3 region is CASSSGPSYEQYF. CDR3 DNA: TGTGCCAGCAGTTCGGGTCCTAGCTACGAGCAGTACTTC.

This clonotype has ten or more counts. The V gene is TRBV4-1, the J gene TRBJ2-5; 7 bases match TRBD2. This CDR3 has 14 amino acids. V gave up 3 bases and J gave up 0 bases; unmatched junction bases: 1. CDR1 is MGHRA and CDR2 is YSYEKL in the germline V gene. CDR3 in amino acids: CASSHGGYQETQYF. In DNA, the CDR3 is TGCGCCAGCAGCCACGGGGGGTACCAAGAGACCCAGTACTTC.

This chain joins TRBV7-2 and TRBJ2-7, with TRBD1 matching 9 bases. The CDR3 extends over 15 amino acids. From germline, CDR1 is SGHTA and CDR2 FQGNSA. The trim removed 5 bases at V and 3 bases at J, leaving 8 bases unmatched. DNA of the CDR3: TGTGCCAGCAGCGCATACACGGGACAGGGCTACGAGCAGTACTTC. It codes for CASSAYTGQGYEQYF.

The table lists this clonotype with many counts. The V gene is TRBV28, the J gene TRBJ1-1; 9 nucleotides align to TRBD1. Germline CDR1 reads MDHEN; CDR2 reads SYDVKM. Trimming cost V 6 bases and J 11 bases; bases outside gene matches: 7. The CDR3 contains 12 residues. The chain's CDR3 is CASSRDRDGAFF. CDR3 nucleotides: TGTGCCAGCAGCAGGGACAGGGATGGGGCTTTCTTT.

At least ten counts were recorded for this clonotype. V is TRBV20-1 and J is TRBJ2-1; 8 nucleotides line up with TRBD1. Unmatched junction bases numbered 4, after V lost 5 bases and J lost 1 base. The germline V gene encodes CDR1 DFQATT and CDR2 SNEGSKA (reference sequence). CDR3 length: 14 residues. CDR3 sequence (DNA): TGCAGTGCTGAGGGACAGGTATCCTACAATGAGCAGTTCTTC. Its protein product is CSAEGQVSYNEQFF.

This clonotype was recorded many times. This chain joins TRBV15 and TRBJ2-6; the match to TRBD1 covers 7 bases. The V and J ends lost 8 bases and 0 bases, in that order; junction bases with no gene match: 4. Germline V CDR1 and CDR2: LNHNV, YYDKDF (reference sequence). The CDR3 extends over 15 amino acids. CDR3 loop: CATSGQSSGANVLTF. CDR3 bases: TGTGCCACCTCGGGACAGAGCTCTGGGGCCAACGTCCTGACTTTC.